This T cell receptor (beta chain) was obtained from a study of monozygotic twins with inflammatory bowel disease. Turning to this clonotype: Antigen specificity is unknown.

The template switching step added UMIs that contained a 6-nucleotide sample barcode. TCRdb re-analyzed the 5' RACE reads; it lists each CDR3 protein once, without DNA. In all, the sample yields under 350,000 distinct CDR3 sequences. Germline CDR1 reads SGHTA; CDR2 reads FQGNSA. The CDR3 runs 16 residues. The template was total RNA from whole blood, with no T cell sorting. Study outcomes and limitations: Compared with healthy co-twins, IBD patients showed reduced TCRbeta repertoire diversity by inverse Simpson.

The TCR sequence derives from a human donor with ulcerative colitis or Crohn's disease, or a healthy co-twin of an affected twin (not recorded which). Input material: blood. V gene TRBV7-2 combines with J gene TRBJ2-7; TCRdb designates TRBD2, a call that cannot be tested without DNA. The CDR3 reads CASSLDSGGISYEQYF.